This TCR beta chain was found in a study of CD8+ T cells in alopecia areata. Study-level information: Severity among treated patients was scored by the percentage of scalp area affected.

This CDR3 comprises 16 residues. Germline CDR1 SGHTA, CDR2 FQGTGA. The V end lost 1 base, the J end lost 0 bases, and 12 bases lay between the germline ends. Treatment meaning: oral pan-JAK inhibitor, 5-10 mg twice daily. As part of sample collection, lesional scalp punch biopsies and peripheral blood were taken from alopecia areata patients. Extracted RNA was reverse transcribed into cDNA, the sequencing template. TCRdb's table, derived via immunoSEQ multiplex PCR, lists solely in-frame clones and lacks some. This sample has 2,500 to 3,500 clones, with approximately 79% found just once. This sequence joins TRBV7-3 and TRBJ1-1; weak D call: TRBD1 (5 bases). The starting material was skin, obtained at week 24, from a patient treated with tofacitinib. The sequence was obtained from a human donor with alopecia areata. The CDR3 bases are TGTGCCAGCAGCTTAATCCCCGGGACCCTGAACACTGAAGCTTTCTTT. This codes for CASSLIPGTLNTEAFF.